Listed here are 21 T cell receptor beta chains from one sample, sequenced in a study of chemoradiotherapy in HPV16-positive cancers. The method was immunoSEQ multiplex PCR; TCRdb's version includes in-frame clones alone and lacks a portion of them. Among tens of thousands of clones listed, roughly 92% were seen once. Material: blood, obtained from a patient who underwent chemoradiotherapy. These receptors originate from a human donor with HPV-associated anogenital cancer.

Concerning this clone: At one end the junction does not follow the germline gene, possibly because of a read error. J is TRBJ2-5 and V is TRBV4-2, with 7 bases lining up with TRBD1. CDR3 length: 12 residues. Germline V gene sequence: CDR1 LGHNA, CDR2 YNFKEQ. The CDR3 DNA follows: TGTGCCAGCAGCCAAGAAGACAGGGTCCTTAACTTC. Translated, it gives CASSQEDRVLNF.

The rearrangement joins TRBV6-6 to TRBJ2-5; TRBD2 aligns across 7 bases. Germline lookup yields CDR1 MNHNY and CDR2 SVGAGI (reference sequence). This CDR3 comprises 15 residues. The V and J ends lost 4 bases and 4 bases, in that order; junction bases with no gene match: 9. CDR3 DNA: TGTGCCAGCAGTTTCCCGACTAGCCCTGTAGAGACCCAGTACTTC. As protein: CASSFPTSPVETQYF.

This chain links TRBV4-3 with TRBJ2-3; 10 nucleotides match TRBD2. This CDR3 has 17 residues. After removal of 0 bases from V and 8 bases from J, the junction contained 11 bases not matched to a gene. Per the germline V gene, CDR1 is LGHNA and CDR2 is YSLEER. The CDR3 spells CASSQERSSGSLGTQYF. For the CDR3, the DNA is TGCGCCAGCAGCCAAGAGAGATCTAGCGGGAGCCTCGGTACGCAGTATTTT.

The V and J genes are TRBV18 and TRBJ2-7; D is unclear. The CDR3 is 13 amino acids. Trimming removed 3 bases at V and 3 bases at J, with 9 bases between. Germline loops: CDR1 KGHSH, CDR2 LQKENI. The CDR3: CASSPPGSYEQYF. The CDR3 DNA is TGTGCCAGCTCACCTCCCGGCAGCTACGAGCAGTACTTC. The variable domain in full, completed from reference TRBV18 and TRBJ2-7, reads NAGVMQNPRHLVRRRGQEARLRCSPMKGHSHVYWYRQLPEEGLKFMVYLQKENIIDESGMPKERFSAEFPKEGPSILRIQQVVRGDSAAYFCASSPPGSYEQYFGPGTRLTVT.

The chain employs TRBV4-2 and TRBJ2-6; no reliable D call. The V gene's germline CDR1 is LGHNA and CDR2 YNFKEQ. Trimming left V 0 bases short and J 0 bases short, with 12 bases between. The CDR3 spans 18 residues. This CDR3 reads CASSQDPTYLSGANVLTF. The DNA of the CDR3 is TGTGCCAGCAGCCAAGATCCCACGTATCTCTCTGGGGCCAACGTCCTGACTTTC.

This rearrangement joins TRBV9 to TRBJ2-7; D call uncertain. Deletions cut 3 bases from V and 4 bases from J, with 17 bases between. The CDR3 runs 15 residues. Germline CDR1 and CDR2: SGDLS and YYNGEE. CDR3 nucleotides: TGTGCCAGCAGCGCATCCACCGGGCGTAGTTACGAGCAGTACTTC. Its protein is CASSASTGRSYEQYF.

This chain uses TRBV15 with TRBJ1-3; unclear D gene. Between the trimmed V and J ends, which lost 1 base and 4 bases, there was a span of 5 bases. CDR3 size: 13 residues. Germline-derived CDR1 and CDR2 are LNHNV and YYDKDF (reference sequence). The CDR3 nucleotides read TGTGCCACCAGCAGAGTCATGGGAAACACCATATATTTT. It codes for CATSRVMGNTIYF.

The V and J genes are TRBV4-3 and TRBJ2-2; 8 bases fit TRBD2. Losses at the gene ends were 3 bases for V and 1 base for J; bases not matched to a gene: 10. The CDR3 is made up of 18 amino acids. Germline V gives CDR1 LGHNA, CDR2 YSLEER. The CDR3 sequence is CASSQAAGGVGNTGELFF. In nucleotides, the CDR3 is TGCGCCAGCAGCCAGGCCGCGGGAGGTGTCGGGAACACCGGGGAGCTGTTTTTT.

The chain couples TRBV4-1 to TRBJ2-5, with 10 bases that match TRBD1. Germline V lookup: CDR1 MGHRA, CDR2 YSYEKL. J gave up 1 base and V 0 bases, and 5 bases lay outside the gene matches. The CDR3 extends over 17 amino acids. CDR3 sequence: CASSQDLRQGAQETQYF. CDR3 in DNA: TGCGCCAGCAGCCAAGATTTGAGACAGGGGGCCCAAGAGACCCAGTACTTC.

The CDR3 here is CASSSFSAYEQYF. The CDR3 nucleotides are TGTGCCAGCAGCTCTTTCAGCGCCTACGAGCAGTACTTC. This chain uses TRBV7-2 with TRBJ2-7; D unresolved. V lost 4 bases and J lost 2, with 9 bases in between. CDR1 and CDR2 from the germline V gene are SGHTA and FQGNSA. The CDR3 is made up of 13 amino acids. Based on the CDR3 plus reference TRBV7-2 and TRBJ2-7, the full variable domain is GAGVSQSPSNKVTEKGKDVELRCDPISGHTALYWYRQSLGQGLEFLIYFQGNSAPDKSGLPSDRFSAERTGGSVSTLTIQRTQQEDSAVYLCASSSFSAYEQYFGPGTRLTVT.

The chain employs TRBV18 and TRBJ1-4; D is perhaps TRBD1 (5 bases). The CDR3 runs 16 residues. Between the trimmed V and J ends, which lost 1 base and 8 bases, there was a span of 17 bases. Germline-derived CDR1 and CDR2 are KGHSH and LQKENI. CDR3 amino acids: CASSPQPRQGTEKLFF. Written as DNA, the CDR3 is TGTGCCAGCTCACCACAACCTAGGCAGGGCACCGAAAAACTGTTTTTT.

The J gene is TRBJ2-1, the V gene TRBV10-3; D may be TRBD1 (5 bases). Germline CDR1 is ENHRY and CDR2 is SYGVKD. The ends were cut back, 8 bases at V and 7 bases at J, with 9 bases in the middle. CDR3 length: 11 amino acids. The CDR3 sequence is CAISRGNEQFF. In DNA, the CDR3 is TGTGCCATCTCTAGGGGTAATGAGCAGTTCTTC.

The chain is built from TRBV11-1 and TRBJ2-2; D not certain. Germline loops: CDR1 SGHAT, CDR2 FQDESV (reference sequence). V was trimmed by 1 base and J by 1 base, leaving 7 bases between them. This CDR3 has 15 amino acids. CDR3 sequence reads: CASSLENRNTGELFF. The DNA for the CDR3 is TGTGCCAGCAGCTTAGAAAACAGGAACACCGGGGAGCTGTTTTTT.

The genes are TRBV29-1 and TRBJ1-2; TRBD1 might be the D (5 bases). The V and J ends lost 3 bases and 3 bases respectively, with 11 bases between them. The CDR3 is 13 amino acids. Germline V CDR1 and CDR2: SQVTM, ANQGSEA. DNA for the CDR3: TGCAGCGTTGATCGGCAGGGCTACTATGGCTACACCTTC. Protein sequence: CSVDRQGYYGYTF.

This rearrangement joins TRBV7-7 to TRBJ1-1; D may be TRBD1 (5 bases). This CDR3 has 13 amino acids. V was clipped by 6 bases and J by 6 bases, with 14 bases between them. The germline CDR1 and CDR2 sequences are SSHAT and FNYEAQ (reference sequence). The CDR3 loop is CASSRDLGAEAFF. The CDR3 nucleotides are TGTGCCAGCAGTCGGGATTTGGGGGCTGAAGCTTTCTTT.

The chain employs TRBV25-1 and TRBJ2-6; no definite D call. The CDR3 covers 15 residues. Trimming left V 1 base short and J 1 base short, with 5 bases between. Germline values: CDR1 MGHDK, CDR2 SYGVNS. Here the CDR3 reads CASSEWGSGANVLTF. In DNA form, the CDR3 reads TGTGCCAGCAGTGAATGGGGTTCTGGGGCCAACGTCCTGACTTTC.

V gene TRBV28 combines with J gene TRBJ1-6, with 7 positions matching TRBD1. Germline V gives CDR1 MDHEN, CDR2 SYDVKM. The CDR3 length is 14 residues. V lost 6 bases and J lost 9; bases outside the gene matches: 8. The CDR3 DNA sequence: TGTGCCAGCAGACTCGACAGGGACACTTCACCCCTCCACTTT. Protein: CASRLDRDTSPLHF.

This chain uses TRBV7-2 with TRBJ2-1, with 9 bases aligning to TRBD2. The V segment lost 1 base and the J segment 7 bases; nucleotides outside the gene matches: 11. Germline lookup yields CDR1 SGHTA and CDR2 FQGNSA. The CDR3 loop spans 17 amino acids. CDR3 bases: TGTGCCAGCAGCTTAGTGTCGCGGGGGGGCCTGGGGAATGAGCAGTTCTTC. Protein sequence: CASSLVSRGGLGNEQFF.

This clone has just one count. The genes are TRBV7-8 and TRBJ1-5; possibly TRBD1 for D (6 bases). The V end was cut by 4 bases, the J end by 9 bases, with 13 bases between. The CDR3 length is 13 residues. Germline CDR1 SGHVS, CDR2 FQNEAQ. The CDR3 sequence is CASSSGQWTPQHF. The CDR3 DNA is TGTGCCAGCAGCTCCGGACAGTGGACGCCCCAGCATTTT.

The chain recombines TRBV5-1 with TRBJ2-2; 10 nucleotides agree with TRBD2. The CDR3 runs to 14 residues. Germline values: CDR1 SGHRS, CDR2 YFSETQ. Unmatched junction bases numbered 7, after V lost 10 bases and J lost 4 bases. The CDR3 here is CASSGGAGTGELFF. The CDR3 DNA reads as TGCGCCTCCAGCGGGGGGGCGGGCACCGGGGAGCTGTTTTTT.

The chain recombines TRBV13 with TRBJ1-4, with D uncertain. With 0 bases removed from V and 4 bases from J, the gap between germline ends came to 9 bases. Germline lookup yields CDR1 PRHDT and CDR2 FYEKMQ (reference sequence). The CDR3 is made up of 15 amino acids. CDR3 amino acids: CASSLGRAGNEKLFF. CDR3 nucleotide sequence: TGTGCCAGCAGCTTAGGCCGAGCCGGTAATGAAAAACTGTTTTTT.